This TCR beta chain is from a study of T cells in Graves' hyperthyroidism and ophthalmopathy. Across the whole study: Peripheral blood was acquired at first diagnosis, ahead of any therapy whatsoever. Study-level findings and limits: Using 13 V-J features, a model discriminated ophthalmopathy from stable hyperthyroidism.

In making diagnoses, clinical symptoms, serum thyroxine and TRAb, thyroid ultrasound and orbital computed tomography were all used. The table lists this clonotype with a few counts. Its target is not known. Regions amplified from RNA transcripts were the TCR beta CDR3 regions. The HTBI primer set was used in a first-round RT-PCR of the TCR CDR3. TCRdb recomputed calls from the multiplex PCR reads with MiXCR, one row per CDR3 protein. The data contain about 420,000 distinct CDR3 sequences, 15% to 17% of them singletons. Trimming took 7 bases from V and 5 from J, leaving 8 bases between them. The CDR3 has 11 amino acids.

The sequencing input was blood. This chain links TRBV12-3 or TRBV12-4 with TRBJ2-5; D remains ambiguous. The receptor was derived from a woman aged 18-30 years with Graves' hyperthyroidism. CDR3 in DNA: TGTGCCAGCACCCCCGGTGAGACCCAGTACTTC. Residues: CASTPGETQYF.